This TCR beta chain was observed in a study of cytomegalovirus exposure and HLA in healthy donors (dated by TCRdb to about 2017). Looking at the study overall: An earlier analysis of 587 of the donors reported about 300 Gb of sequence data and 95 million to 120 million unique TCR beta sequences obtained from roughly 170 million T cells. Among the roughly 400 genotyped donors, approximately 82% belonged to the genetic ancestry cluster associated with self-reported Caucasian donors. Roughly 300 gigabases of sequencing data and around 90 million unique TCR sequences made up an early release that covered approximately 620 HLA-typed donors. The study used immunosequencing to profile the T cell repertoires of more than 650 subjects and linked those repertoires to cytomegalovirus serostatus. Rather than drawing on any new phenotypic data, the later analysis identified candidate immune exposures from TCR beta sequences and the way those sequences occurred across donors. All discovery cohort repertoires had been generated using a single sequencing platform. Besides the first cohort of under 700 subjects, a separate validation cohort made up of some 110 different subjects was used. The study aimed to test whether cataloging public T cell receptors could reveal signatures of past pathogen exposure. To study patterns of TCR occurrence, a later analysis re-analyzed previously published TCR beta repertoires from hundreds of donors and added high-resolution HLA genotyping. The study combined high-throughput TCR immunosequencing, statistical association of individual TCRs with disease status, and machine learning to predict cytomegalovirus infection status. In a later genetic analysis, genome-wide SNP genotypes for about 65% of the roughly 670 donors were used, and that subset was treated as a discovery cohort. Donor age, sex, ethnicity and CMV serostatus were compiled together with the repertoire data. Four to six DR-DQ haplotypes were handled as single units for association and clustering, since linkage in the cohort was strong. On average, around 200,000 unique TCR beta nucleotide sequences were sequenced per donor among 398 genotyped donors of the cohort, with 15% to 20% of those sequences being non-productive. Class I and class II HLA loci were covered by the typing at four-digit resolution. Typing coverage varied by locus: about 629-630 donors for A, B, C, DRB1 and DQB1; roughly 560 for DQA1; about 600 for DPA1; roughly 450 for DPB1. In an earlier analysis of around 540 of the donors, high-throughput TCR beta sequencing was used to judge whether each TCR beta V gene segment behaved as functional or pseudogenic.

Libraries were built with the immunoSEQ multiplex PCR assay. For the multiplex PCR, a mixture combining 60 forward primers for TCR Vbeta segments and 13 reverse primers for TCR Jbeta segments was used. The CDR3 region of rearranged TCR beta genes was amplified from genomic DNA with a multiplex PCR assay. The Illumina HiSeq System was used to sequence the amplified TCR beta libraries as 87-base-pair reads. Per the source publication's procedure: Across the 500 to 750 repertoires, a later analysis counted some 81 million unique TCR beta chains, roughly 11 million of which were shared by at least two donors. Raw reads were error-corrected and collapsed into unique sequences with a nearest-neighbor algorithm that merged closely related sequences to remove PCR and sequencing errors. CDR3 sequences were aligned to IMGT reference sequences to assign V, D and J gene segments. For a sequence to be retained, at least a six-nucleotide match to both a V gene segment and a J gene segment was required. A rearrangement counted as productive if the CDR3 had no stop codons and remained in frame with V and J, and every other rearrangement counted as non-productive. Following IMGT convention, CDR3 was defined as the stretch from the second conserved V-encoded cysteine to the conserved J-encoded phenylalanine. Sequences without an unambiguous match to a single V gene segment were excluded from the earlier analysis of 450 to 750 of the donors. An earlier analysis of 450 to 650 of the donors called V segments functional above 56.7% productive rearrangements and segregating when the between-donor standard deviation exceeded 5%. A statistical classification framework was built to diagnose cytomegalovirus status from the catalog of TCR beta chain sequences. In a later analysis, TCR nucleotide sequences were compared against IMGT/GENE-DB human TR gene sequences so that V and J genes could be assigned. The TCRdist pipeline was used in a later analysis to assign CDR3 sequences and most-parsimonious VDJ recombination scenarios. In a later analysis, each TCR beta chain was defined by its CDR3 amino acid sequence together with its V-gene family, and reads lacking a unique V-gene family were excluded. In a later analysis, approximately 640 highly shared, low-generation-probability nucleotide sequences were removed to address suspected cross-contamination and a sequencing artifact. A later analysis calculated a clonal expansion index for each public chain from normalized within-repertoire ranks of inferred template counts. A later analysis computed generation probabilities with a VDJ recombination model fitted to out-of-frame rearrangements, and checked the results against IGoR. A later analysis scored TCR-TCR, TCR-HLA and TCR-CMV co-occurrence with hypergeometric tests, applying a repertoire-size bias correction to TCR pairs. In a later analysis, false discovery rates were estimated by permuting HLA or CMV assignments 20 times. In a later analysis, co-occurring TCRs were grouped using DBSCAN, and TCRdist sequence similarity was added for clustering within HLA-allele-positive subsets. For co-occurrence clustering, repertoires with fewer than 30,000 or more than 120,000 public chains were excluded, along with roughly 5 repertoires with anomalous nucleotide sharing. In TCRdb, the immuneACCESS table is reduced to in-frame sequences with V and J assigned. These tables do not hold every clone; where another copy was compared, an unresolved V gene accounts for under half, and the others remain unexplained. The V and J calls and clone size come from that table; D and trimming were worked out from the DNA. In this sample the table shows about 110,000 clones, approximately 71% of which occur a single time. Roughly 5.9% of the sample lies in the top ten.

Spanning cysteine to phenylalanine, the CDR3 consists of 14 amino acids. Only the CDR3 region is kept as DNA, spanning 42 bases read in frame from base 1. The V and J ends are trimmed by 8 bases and 2 bases, leaving 15 bases between them. CDR1 LNHNV and CDR2 YYDKDF were looked up in the germline V gene (reference sequence). In total, more than 500 healthy bone marrow donors made up the cohort. Cohort members were all nominally healthy when sampled, although unrecorded immune exposures were likely present. The donor was CMV seropositive and was included in the group of 270 or so seropositive cohort members. Every donor gave a peripheral blood sample, and the peripheral blood mononuclear cells from that sample were used for TCR beta sequencing. Genomic DNA extraction from the blood cell samples was performed with the Qiagen DNeasy Blood Extraction Kit. Worth noting for this clone: Its binding antigen is unknown. No base-level quality is on record; no much larger clone is a single base apart.

Results the study describes overall, beyond this receptor: A few of the identified cytomegalovirus-associated TCR beta chains were confirmed in vitro to be specific for cytomegalovirus antigens. Linkage disequilibrium might explain the correlated functional status among segregating V segments, but an unknown experimental factor could not be ruled out. When HLA alleles, especially DR and DQ, strongly co-occurred, attributing TCR associations to individual alleles was difficult. Immune exposure information for the cohort was limited to CMV serostatus. In a later genetic analysis, a missense DCLRE1C variant was associated with V-gene and J-gene trimming of TCR beta chains, and the association was replicated in an independent cohort. HLA typing was unavailable for some donors at each locus, so association tests used only the typed subset. Sequencing depth was assumed to be roughly uniform across donors in the presence/absence analyses, though that assumption may not hold. A further reported finding was that TCR beta sequences accurately predicted the HLA-A and HLA-B alleles for most subjects in the first cohort. A later analysis found that most CMV-associated TCR beta chains appeared HLA-restricted, with HLA associations seemingly driven largely by CMV exposure. The study gave a list of around 170 TCR beta chains associated with cytomegalovirus. Compared with equally common non-associated chains, HLA-associated TCR beta chains in a later analysis were more clonally expanded and had lower generation probabilities. The earlier analysis of nearly 600 of the donors excluded roughly 17 rarely observed V segments, including chromosome 9 orphons, because counts were too low. The 87-base-pair reads could not distinguish some IMGT-functional V segments, including TRBV6-2 and TRBV6-3, so those segments were excluded. The sequencing pipeline was judged likely to have produced a cluster of highly shared sequence variants as a technical artifact. The cohort was sequenced for TCR beta chains only, and without alpha or paired-chain data the features that could be detected were limited. According to the authors, the approach could potentially be generalized to other disease states and immunological phenotypes. In both the original and validation cohorts, the classifier was reported to diagnose cytomegalovirus status with high specificity and sensitivity. Broadly in line with IMGT annotations, most TCR beta V segments showed up in productive rearrangements about 90% or about 30% of the time in an earlier analysis of about 500 of the donors. A later analysis found that TCR association rates varied across HLA loci, with DRB1 alleles showing the most associated TCRs and HLA-C alleles the fewest. In a later analysis, several top co-occurrence clusters were reported to appear linked to parvovirus B19, influenza, CMV and Epstein-Barr virus. Most TCR sequences were observed very rarely across donors, whereas some public TCRs were present in many individuals. A later analysis associated 16,951 TCR beta sequences with specific HLA alleles at a false discovery rate of 0.05. A later genetic analysis reported fewer N-insertions in productive TCRs among donors in an Asian-associated ancestry cluster than the roughly 690-donor mean.

Source material: PBMCs. The clonotype comes from a woman aged 70-85 years in good health and CMV-seropositive. This sequence uses TRBV15 and TRBJ1-2; matching of 5 bases hints at TRBD1 as the D gene. The CDR3 protein sequence reads: CATSRGSENYGYTF. The base sequence is TGTGCCACCTCTAGGGGCAGCGAGAACTATGGCTACACCTTC.